This record concerns one T cell receptor beta chain sequence. The data originate from a study of blood T cell repertoires in COVID-19. In the study overall: Whether acute or convalescent, the COVID-19 samples came from the United States, Italy and Spain. PBMCs, B-cell-depleted T cells, or T cells provided the cDNA or gDNA that made up the material.

Authors' processing steps: Amplification of reference gene primers provided the estimated nucleated cell counts. Method: immunoSEQ multiplex PCR; TCRdb's copy keeps in-frame clones and lacks some. V and J calls and clone size follow that table, whereas D and trimming were derived from the DNA. The table records 130,000 or so clones, almost 90% of them present only once. The length of the CDR3 is 14 residues. Per germline, CDR1 SGHNT and CDR2 YYREEE (reference sequence). The germline V and J ends were trimmed by 0 bases and 4 bases, with 10 bases remaining between them. V usage is TRBV5-4 and J usage is TRBJ1-1; tentative D call: TRBD1 (5 bases). The specimen sequenced was peripheral blood. This clonotype was obtained from a woman aged 55-69 years with acute or convalescent COVID-19. The CDR3 nucleotides are TGTGCCAGCAGCTTGGTGGGAGGGGTCACTGAAGCTTTCTTT. Amino acid sequence: CASSLVGGVTEAFF. The full variable domain, rest sourced from reference TRBV5-4 and TRBJ1-1, is ETGVTQSPTHLIKTRGQQVTLRCSSQSGHNTVSWYQQALGQGPQFIFQYYREEENGRGNFPPRFSGLQFPNYSSELNVNALELDDSALYLCASSLVGGVTEAFFGQGTRLTVV.